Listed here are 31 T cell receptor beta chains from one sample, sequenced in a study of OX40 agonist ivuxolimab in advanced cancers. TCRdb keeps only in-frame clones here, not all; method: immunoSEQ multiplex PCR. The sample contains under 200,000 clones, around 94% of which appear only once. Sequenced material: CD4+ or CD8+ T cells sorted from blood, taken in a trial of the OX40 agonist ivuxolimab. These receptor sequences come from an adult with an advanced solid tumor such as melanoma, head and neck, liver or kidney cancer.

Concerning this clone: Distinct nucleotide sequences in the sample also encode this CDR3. The CDR3: CASSRQGSYNEQFF. In DNA, the CDR3 is TGTGCCAGTAGTCGACAGGGGTCCTACAATGAGCAGTTCTTC. V usage is TRBV19 and J usage is TRBJ2-1, with TRBD1 identical over 8 bases. The V gene end was trimmed by 5 bases and the J gene end by 1 base; junction bases not matched to a gene: 1. The germline CDR1 and CDR2 sequences are LNHDA and SQIVND (reference sequence). The CDR3 is 14 residues long.

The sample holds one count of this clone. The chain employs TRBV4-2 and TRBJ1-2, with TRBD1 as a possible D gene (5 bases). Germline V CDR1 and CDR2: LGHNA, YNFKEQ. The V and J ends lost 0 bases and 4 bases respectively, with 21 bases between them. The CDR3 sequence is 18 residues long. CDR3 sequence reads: CASSQDLGQAMLGYGYTF. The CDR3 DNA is TGTGCCAGCAGCCAAGATTTGGGGCAGGCGATGCTTGGCTATGGCTACACCTTC.

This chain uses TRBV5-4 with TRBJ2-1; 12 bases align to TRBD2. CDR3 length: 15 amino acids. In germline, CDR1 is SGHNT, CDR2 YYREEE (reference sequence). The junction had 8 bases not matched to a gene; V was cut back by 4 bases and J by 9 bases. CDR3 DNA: TGTGCCAGCAGCCGCCTAGCGGGAGGGCCCGGTGAGCAGTTCTTC. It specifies CASSRLAGGPGEQFF.

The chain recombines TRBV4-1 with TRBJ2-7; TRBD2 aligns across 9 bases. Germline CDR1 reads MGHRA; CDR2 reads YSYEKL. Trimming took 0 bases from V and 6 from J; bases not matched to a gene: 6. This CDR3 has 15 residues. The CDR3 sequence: CASSQDVAGVSEQYF. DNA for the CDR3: TGCGCCAGCAGCCAAGATGTAGCGGGAGTAAGCGAGCAGTACTTC.

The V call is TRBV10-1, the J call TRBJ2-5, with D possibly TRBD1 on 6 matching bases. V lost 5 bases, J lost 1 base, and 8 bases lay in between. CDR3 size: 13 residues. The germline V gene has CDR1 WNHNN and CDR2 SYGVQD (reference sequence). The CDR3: CASSRTVQETQYF. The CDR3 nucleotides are TGCGCCAGCAGTCGGACAGTCCAAGAGACCCAGTACTTC.

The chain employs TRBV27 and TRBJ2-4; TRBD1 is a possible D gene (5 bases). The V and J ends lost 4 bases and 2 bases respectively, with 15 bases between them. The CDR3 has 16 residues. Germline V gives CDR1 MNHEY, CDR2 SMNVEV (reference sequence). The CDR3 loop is CASSSRTRVSKNIQYF. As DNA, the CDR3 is TGTGCCAGCAGTTCCCGAACCAGGGTTTCCAAAAACATTCAGTACTTC.

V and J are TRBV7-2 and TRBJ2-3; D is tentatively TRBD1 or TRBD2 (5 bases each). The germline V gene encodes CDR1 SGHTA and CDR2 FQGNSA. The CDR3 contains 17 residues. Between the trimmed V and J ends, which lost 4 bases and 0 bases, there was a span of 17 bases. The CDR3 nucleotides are TGTGCCAGCAGCTCCCCGTGGGGCGCGGGTAGCACAGATACGCAGTATTTT. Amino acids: CASSSPWGAGSTDTQYF. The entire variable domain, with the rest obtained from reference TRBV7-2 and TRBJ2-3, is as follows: GAGVSQSPSNKVTEKGKDVELRCDPISGHTALYWYRQSLGQGLEFLIYFQGNSAPDKSGLPSDRFSAERTGGSVSTLTIQRTQQEDSAVYLCASSSPWGAGSTDTQYFGPGTRLTVL.

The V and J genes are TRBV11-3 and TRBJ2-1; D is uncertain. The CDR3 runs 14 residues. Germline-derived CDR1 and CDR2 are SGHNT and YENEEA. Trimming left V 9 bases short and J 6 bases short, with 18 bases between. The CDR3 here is CASSSDLITNEQFF. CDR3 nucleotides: TGTGCCAGTTCATCCGACCTAATTACCAATGAGCAGTTCTTC.

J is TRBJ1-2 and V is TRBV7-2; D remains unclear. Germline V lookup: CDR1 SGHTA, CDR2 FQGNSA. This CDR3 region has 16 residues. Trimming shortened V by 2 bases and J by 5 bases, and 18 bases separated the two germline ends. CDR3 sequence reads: CASSLRQDPSHYGYTF. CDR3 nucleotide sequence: TGTGCCAGCAGCTTAAGGCAGGACCCCTCTCATTATGGCTACACCTTC.

CDR3: CASSPTSGRGEQFF. CDR3 in DNA: TGTGCCAGCAGTCCCACTAGCGGGAGGGGTGAGCAGTTCTTC. V usage is TRBV9 and J usage is TRBJ2-1; 13 bases are shared with TRBD2. The germline gives CDR1 SGDLS, CDR2 YYNGEE. The CDR3 is 14 residues long. With 5 bases clipped from V and 9 bases from J, the junction kept 5 bases outside the gene matches. Full variable domain (remainder filled in from reference TRBV9 and TRBJ2-1): DSGVTQTPKHLITATGQRVTLRCSPRSGDLSVYWYQQSLDQGLQFLIQYYNGEERAKGNILERFSAQQFPDLHSELNLSSLELGDSALYFCASSPTSGRGEQFFGPGTRLTVL.

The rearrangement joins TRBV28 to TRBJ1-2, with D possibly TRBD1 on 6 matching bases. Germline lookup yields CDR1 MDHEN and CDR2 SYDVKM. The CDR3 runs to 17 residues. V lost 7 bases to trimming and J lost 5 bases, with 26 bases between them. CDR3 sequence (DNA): TGTGCCAGCAAGGGGGGGAAAAGTGGCGGCCCCCCTTATGGCTACACCTTC. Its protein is CASKGGKSGGPPYGYTF.

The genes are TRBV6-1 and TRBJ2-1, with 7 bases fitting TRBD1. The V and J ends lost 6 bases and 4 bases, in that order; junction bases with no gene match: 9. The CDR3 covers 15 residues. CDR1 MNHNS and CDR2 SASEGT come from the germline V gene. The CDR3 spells CASRAQGDRYNEQFF. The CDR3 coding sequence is TGTGCCAGCAGGGCCCAGGGGGATCGGTACAATGAGCAGTTCTTC.

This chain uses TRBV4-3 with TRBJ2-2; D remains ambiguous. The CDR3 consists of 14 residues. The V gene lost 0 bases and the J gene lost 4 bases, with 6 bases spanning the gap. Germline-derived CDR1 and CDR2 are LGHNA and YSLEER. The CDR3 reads CASSQEGPTGELFF. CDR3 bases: TGCGCCAGCAGCCAAGAGGGCCCCACCGGGGAGCTGTTTTTT.

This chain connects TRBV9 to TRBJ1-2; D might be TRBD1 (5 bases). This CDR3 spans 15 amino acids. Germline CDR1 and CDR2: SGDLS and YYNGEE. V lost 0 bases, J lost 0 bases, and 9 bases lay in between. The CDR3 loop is CASSVGGAPNYGYTF. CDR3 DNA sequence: TGTGCCAGCAGCGTAGGTGGGGCACCTAACTATGGCTACACCTTC. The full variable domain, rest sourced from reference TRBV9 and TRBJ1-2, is DSGVTQTPKHLITATGQRVTLRCSPRSGDLSVYWYQQSLDQGLQFLIQYYNGEERAKGNILERFSAQQFPDLHSELNLSSLELGDSALYFCASSVGGAPNYGYTFGSGTRLTVV.

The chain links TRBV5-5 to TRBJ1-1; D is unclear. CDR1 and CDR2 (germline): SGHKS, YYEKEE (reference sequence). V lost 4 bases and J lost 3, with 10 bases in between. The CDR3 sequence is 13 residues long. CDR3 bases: TGTGCCAGCAGCCCGCCTCGGGACACTGAAGCTTTCTTT. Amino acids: CASSPPRDTEAFF.

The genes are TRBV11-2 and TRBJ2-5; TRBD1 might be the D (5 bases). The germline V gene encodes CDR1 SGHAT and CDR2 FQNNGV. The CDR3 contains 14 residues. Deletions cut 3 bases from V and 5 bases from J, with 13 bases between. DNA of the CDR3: TGTGCCAGCAGCTTCGGCAGGGTAGGGGAGACCCAGTACTTC. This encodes CASSFGRVGETQYF.

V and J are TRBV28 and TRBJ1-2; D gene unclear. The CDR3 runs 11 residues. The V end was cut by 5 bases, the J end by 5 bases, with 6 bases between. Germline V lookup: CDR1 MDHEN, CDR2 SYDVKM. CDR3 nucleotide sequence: TGTGCCAGCAGTCCCCAGTATGGCTACACCTTC. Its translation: CASSPQYGYTF.

The DNA for the CDR3 is TGTGCCAGCAGCTTACGCGTGCAGGATACGCAGTATTTT. Translation gives CASSLRVQDTQYF. The chain links TRBV7-2 to TRBJ2-3, with no clear D. This CDR3 spans 13 amino acids. Germline CDR1 is SGHTA and CDR2 is FQGNSA. V was trimmed by 2 bases and J by 6 bases, leaving 9 bases between them.

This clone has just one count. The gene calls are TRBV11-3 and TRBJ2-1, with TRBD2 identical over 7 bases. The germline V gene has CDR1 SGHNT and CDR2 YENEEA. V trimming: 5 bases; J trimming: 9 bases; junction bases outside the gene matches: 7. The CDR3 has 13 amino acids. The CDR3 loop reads CASSGRAGGEQFF. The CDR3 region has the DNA TGTGCCAGCAGCGGGAGGGCCGGGGGTGAGCAGTTCTTC.

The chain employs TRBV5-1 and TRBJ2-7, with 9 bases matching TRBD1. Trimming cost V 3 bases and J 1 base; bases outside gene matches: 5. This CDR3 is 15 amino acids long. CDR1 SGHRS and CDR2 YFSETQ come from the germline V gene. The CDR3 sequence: CASSYKQGASYEQYF. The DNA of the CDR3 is TGCGCCAGCAGCTACAAACAGGGGGCATCCTACGAGCAGTACTTC.

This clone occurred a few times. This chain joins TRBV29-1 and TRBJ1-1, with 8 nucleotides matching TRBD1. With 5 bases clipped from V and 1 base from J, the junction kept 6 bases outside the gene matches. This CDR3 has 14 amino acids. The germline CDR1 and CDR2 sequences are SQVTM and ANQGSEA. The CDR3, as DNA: TGCAGCGTTTGTCTTCAGGGGGCGAACACTGAAGCTTTCTTT. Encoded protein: CSVCLQGANTEAFF. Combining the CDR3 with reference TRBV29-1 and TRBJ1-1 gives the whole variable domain SAVISQKPSRDICQRGTSLTIQCQVDSQVTMMFWYRQQPGQSLTLIATANQGSEATYESGFVIDKFPISRPNLTFSTLTVSNMSPEDSSIYLCSVCLQGANTEAFFGQGTRLTVV.

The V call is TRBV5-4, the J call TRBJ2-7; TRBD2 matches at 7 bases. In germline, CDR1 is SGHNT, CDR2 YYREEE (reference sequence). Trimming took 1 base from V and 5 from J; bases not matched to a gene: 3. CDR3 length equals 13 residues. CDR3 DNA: TGTGCCAGCAGCTTGTATGGGGGGGACGAGCAGTACTTC. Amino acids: CASSLYGGDEQYF.

The CDR3 region is CASSLAGNLNTEAFF. Here the CDR3 DNA reads TGCGCCAGCAGCTTGGCTGGAAACTTGAACACTGAAGCTTTCTTT. This chain joins TRBV5-1 and TRBJ1-1; no clear D gene. Germline-derived CDR1 and CDR2 are SGHRS and YFSETQ. Deletions cut 0 bases from V and 0 bases from J, with 9 bases between. The CDR3 has 15 amino acids.

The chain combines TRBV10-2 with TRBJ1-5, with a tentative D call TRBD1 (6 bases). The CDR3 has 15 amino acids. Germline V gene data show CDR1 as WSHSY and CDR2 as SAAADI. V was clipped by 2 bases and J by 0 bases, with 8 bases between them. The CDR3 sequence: CASSEGQSSNQPQHF. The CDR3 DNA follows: TGCGCCAGCAGTGAGGGACAGAGTAGCAATCAGCCCCAGCATTTT.

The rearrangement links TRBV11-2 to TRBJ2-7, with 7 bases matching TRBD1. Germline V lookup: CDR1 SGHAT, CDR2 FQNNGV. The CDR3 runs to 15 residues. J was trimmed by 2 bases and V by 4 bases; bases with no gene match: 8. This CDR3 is CASSSGQIHTYEQYF. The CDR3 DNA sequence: TGTGCCAGCAGCTCGGGACAGATACATACCTACGAGCAGTACTTC.

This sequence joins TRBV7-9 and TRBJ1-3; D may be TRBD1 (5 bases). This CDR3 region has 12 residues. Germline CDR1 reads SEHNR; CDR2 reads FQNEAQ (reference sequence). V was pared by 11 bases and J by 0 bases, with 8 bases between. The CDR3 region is CAAGTSGNTIYF. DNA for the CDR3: TGTGCCGCGGGGACCTCTGGAAACACCATATATTTT.

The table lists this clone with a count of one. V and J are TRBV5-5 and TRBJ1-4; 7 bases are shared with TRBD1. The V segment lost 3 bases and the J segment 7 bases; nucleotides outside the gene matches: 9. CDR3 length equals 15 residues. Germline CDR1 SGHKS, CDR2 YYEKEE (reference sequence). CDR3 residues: CASSSTGNVGEKLFF. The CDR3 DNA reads TGTGCCAGCAGCTCGACAGGGAACGTTGGTGAAAAACTGTTTTTT.

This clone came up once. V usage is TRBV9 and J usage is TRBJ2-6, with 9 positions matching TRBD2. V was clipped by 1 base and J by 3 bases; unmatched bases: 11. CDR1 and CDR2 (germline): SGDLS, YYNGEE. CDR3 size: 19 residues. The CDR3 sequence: CASSVRFIAGVSGANVLTF. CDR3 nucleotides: TGTGCCAGCAGCGTACGCTTTATAGCGGGAGTGAGTGGGGCCAACGTCCTGACTTTC.

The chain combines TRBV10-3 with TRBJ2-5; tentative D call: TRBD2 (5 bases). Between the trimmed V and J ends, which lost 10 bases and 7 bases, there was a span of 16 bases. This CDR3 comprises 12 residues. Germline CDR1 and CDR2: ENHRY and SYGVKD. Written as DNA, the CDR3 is TGTGCCACCCTAGGCGGGTCGGGGACCCAGTACTTC. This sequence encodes CATLGGSGTQYF.

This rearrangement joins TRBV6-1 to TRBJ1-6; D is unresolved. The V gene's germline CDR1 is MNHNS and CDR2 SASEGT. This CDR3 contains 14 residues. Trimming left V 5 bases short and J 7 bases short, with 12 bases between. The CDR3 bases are TGTGCCAGCAGTCTTCATCAGAGAAATTCACCCCTCCACTTT. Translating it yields CASSLHQRNSPLHF.

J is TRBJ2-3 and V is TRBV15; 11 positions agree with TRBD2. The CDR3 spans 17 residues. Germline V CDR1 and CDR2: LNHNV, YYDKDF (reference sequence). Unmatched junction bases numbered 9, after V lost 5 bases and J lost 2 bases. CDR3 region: CATSARTSGGLTDTQYF. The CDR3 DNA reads TGTGCCACCAGCGCCCGCACTAGCGGGGGCCTCACAGATACGCAGTATTTT.